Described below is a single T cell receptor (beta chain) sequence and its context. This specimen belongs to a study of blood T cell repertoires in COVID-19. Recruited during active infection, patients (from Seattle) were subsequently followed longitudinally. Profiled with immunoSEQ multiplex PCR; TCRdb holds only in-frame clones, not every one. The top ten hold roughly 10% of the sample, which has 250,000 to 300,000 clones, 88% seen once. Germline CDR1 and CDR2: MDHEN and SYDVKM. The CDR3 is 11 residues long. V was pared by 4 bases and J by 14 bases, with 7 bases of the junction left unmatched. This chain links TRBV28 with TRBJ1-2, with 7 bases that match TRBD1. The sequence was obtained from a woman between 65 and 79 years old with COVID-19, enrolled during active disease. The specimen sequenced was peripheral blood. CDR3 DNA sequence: TGTGCCAGCAGTTCGACAGGGTATAGGACCTTC. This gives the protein CASSSTGYRTF.